One and the same sample provided the 10 T cell receptor beta chains below, sequenced in a study of T-cell memory formation after mild COVID-19. TCRdb re-derived calls from the 5' RACE reads in MiXCR, one entry per CDR3 protein. This table has 450,000 to 700,000 distinct CDR3 sequences, over 15% appearing once. The sequencing input was PBMCs or a T cell subset sorted from them (not recorded which). These receptors were collected from an adult woman who had mild COVID-19 (a few samples of this study predate the infection). Cell type and time point are not known.

The sample holds many counts of this clonotype. This rearrangement joins TRBV20-1 to TRBJ2-1, with a tentative D call TRBD2 (6 bases). Germline values: CDR1 DFQATT, CDR2 SNEGSKA (reference sequence). Trimming took off 6 bases at V and 7 bases at J, with 16 bases between the two ends. The CDR3 contains 13 residues. The chain's CDR3 is CSARDSPINEQFF. In DNA form, the CDR3 reads TGCAGTGCCCGGGACTCTCCCATAAATGAGCAGTTCTTC.

This clonotype turned up a few times. The chain combines TRBV27 with TRBJ2-7; D gene unclear. The CDR3 runs 13 residues. V dropped 2 bases and J dropped 2 bases, with 7 bases sitting between them. Germline assignment: CDR1 MNHEY and CDR2 SMNVEV (reference sequence). As DNA, the CDR3 is TGTGCCAGCAGTTTACTTCAGGCCTACGAGCAGTACTTC. Amino acids: CASSLLQAYEQYF.

This chain links TRBV7-9 with TRBJ2-5; 7 bases are a match to TRBD1. The CDR3 is made up of 14 amino acids. J gave up 2 bases and V 2 bases, and 2 bases lay outside the gene matches. Germline lookup yields CDR1 SEHNR and CDR2 FQNEAQ (reference sequence). The CDR3 loop is CASSLSGQQETQYF. In DNA, the CDR3 is TGTGCCAGCAGCTTATCGGGACAGCAAGAGACCCAGTACTTC.

The CDR3 loop reads CATSDRGPSGNTIYF. DNA for the CDR3: TGTGCCACCAGTGATCGGGGACCCTCTGGAAACACCATATATTTT. The V call is TRBV24-1, the J call TRBJ1-3, with D possibly TRBD1 on 5 matching bases. Trimming pared 3 bases from V and 0 bases from J, leaving 8 bases between. Looked up from germline, CDR1 is KGHDR and CDR2 is SFDVKD. The CDR3 contains 15 residues.

Ten or more counts support this clonotype. This chain connects TRBV20-1 to TRBJ2-1; TRBD2 matches 7 bases. With V trimmed by 2 bases and J by 1 base, 5 bases remained unmatched. The CDR3 has 15 amino acids. CDR1 is DFQATT, CDR2 SNEGSKA, per germline (reference sequence). CDR3 loop: CSARIGGGSYNEQFF. DNA for the CDR3: TGCAGTGCTAGAATCGGCGGGGGTTCCTACAATGAGCAGTTCTTC.

The rearrangement joins TRBV24-1 to TRBJ2-3; 8 bases fit TRBD1. With V trimmed by 4 bases and J by 0 bases, 5 bases remained unmatched. The CDR3 consists of 16 residues. In germline, CDR1 is KGHDR, CDR2 SFDVKD. CDR3 region: CATSDPGQASTDTQYF. As DNA, the CDR3 is TGTGCCACCAGTGACCCGGGACAGGCGAGCACAGATACGCAGTATTTT.

This chain links TRBV24-1 with TRBJ2-7; TRBD1 aligns across 8 bases. V was clipped by 3 bases and J by 6 bases; unmatched bases: 12. Germline V gene data show CDR1 as KGHDR and CDR2 as SFDVKD. The CDR3 runs to 16 residues. CDR3 sequence: CATSDAGTGGRTEQYF. The CDR3 DNA sequence: TGTGCCACCAGTGATGCCGGGACAGGAGGCCGCACCGAGCAGTACTTC.

The V gene is TRBV25-1, the J gene TRBJ2-7; 8 nucleotides match TRBD1. This CDR3 is built from 15 residues. Germline-derived CDR1 and CDR2 are MGHDK and SYGVNS. Trimming at V came to 7 bases and at J to 1 base, leaving 9 bases not matched to a gene. CDR3 nucleotides: TGTGCCAGCATCGAGGAACAGGGGGGTTCCTACGAGCAGTACTTC. Its translation is CASIEEQGGSYEQYF.

This clonotype was detected only a few times. The chain links TRBV4-2 to TRBJ2-7, with TRBD2 matching 9 bases. Per germline, CDR1 LGHNA and CDR2 YNFKEQ. This CDR3 contains 15 residues. The V and J ends lost 0 bases and 3 bases, in that order; junction bases with no gene match: 3. The CDR3 DNA is TGTGCCAGCAGCCAAGATTCTAGCGGGAACTACGAGCAGTACTTC. It specifies CASSQDSSGNYEQYF.

A few counts support this clonotype. The chain carries TRBV5-1 and TRBJ1-3; unclear D gene. Germline CDR1 and CDR2: SGHRS and YFSETQ. The V end was cut by 0 bases, the J end by 1 base, with 5 bases between. The CDR3 totals 14 residues. The CDR3: CASSLEQSGNTIYF. CDR3 nucleotide sequence: TGCGCCAGCAGCTTGGAACAATCTGGAAACACCATATATTTT.